Shown below are 7 T cell receptor beta chains from a single sample sequenced in a study of blood T cell repertoires in COVID-19. Data came from immunoSEQ multiplex PCR; TCRdb stores just in-frame clones and leaves some out. The sample holds some 130,000 clones, approximately 86% seen once. Sample: peripheral blood. Receptor source: a woman between 70 and 85 years old with COVID-19, enrolled during active disease.

This chain uses TRBV15 with TRBJ2-7, with D possibly TRBD2 on 7 matching bases. This CDR3 is built from 15 residues. Trimming shortened V by 4 bases and J by 2 bases, and 15 bases separated the two germline ends. The germline V gene has CDR1 LNHNV and CDR2 YYDKDF (reference sequence). DNA for the CDR3: TGTGCCACCAGCATCTACCCCGGGGGGCCCTACGAGCAGTACTTC. Protein product: CATSIYPGGPYEQYF.

The chain couples TRBV5-6 to TRBJ2-2; D ambiguous. The V end lost 4 bases, the J end lost 3 bases, and 10 bases lay between the germline ends. Germline V CDR1 and CDR2: SGHDT, YYEEEE. This CDR3 is 14 amino acids long. The CDR3 nucleotides are TGTGCCAGCAGCCAGTATGTGGACACCGGGGAGCTGTTTTTT. Translation: CASSQYVDTGELFF.

The chain combines TRBV7-9 with TRBJ2-3; 12 bases line up with TRBD2. This CDR3 has 16 amino acids. V shed 5 bases and J 6 bases; nucleotides not matched to a gene: 9. The germline V gene has CDR1 SEHNR and CDR2 FQNEAQ (reference sequence). In DNA, the CDR3 is TGTGCCAGCAGCCGTCGACTAGCGGGGGATACGGATACGCAGTATTTT. The encoded protein is CASSRRLAGDTDTQYF.

V is TRBV7-2 and J is TRBJ1-2, with 9 nucleotides matching TRBD1. Germline CDR1 and CDR2: SGHTA and FQGNSA. This CDR3 contains 16 residues. Losses at the gene ends were 5 bases for V and 4 bases for J; bases not matched to a gene: 11. Here the CDR3 DNA reads TGTGCCAGCAGCGCTAGTGGGGGACAGGGAGTCTATGGCTACACCTTC. Residues: CASSASGGQGVYGYTF.

This chain uses TRBV18 with TRBJ1-6; TRBD1 aligns across 7 bases. V shed 3 bases and J 0 bases; nucleotides not matched to a gene: 5. CDR1 KGHSH and CDR2 LQKENI come from the germline V gene. The CDR3 sequence is 17 residues long. The CDR3 loop reads CASSPTGKGSYNSPLHF. CDR3 DNA sequence: TGTGCCAGCTCACCGACAGGGAAAGGCTCCTATAATTCACCCCTCCACTTT. Variable domain in full (rest from reference TRBV18 and TRBJ1-6): NAGVMQNPRHLVRRRGQEARLRCSPMKGHSHVYWYRQLPEEGLKFMVYLQKENIIDESGMPKERFSAEFPKEGPSILRIQQVVRGDSAAYFCASSPTGKGSYNSPLHFGNGTRLTVT.

The genes are TRBV19 and TRBJ1-4; D is uncertain. The CDR3 has 16 amino acids. V lost 4 bases to trimming and J lost 8 bases, with 20 bases between them. CDR1 and CDR2 (germline): LNHDA, SQIVND (reference sequence). The CDR3 DNA sequence: TGTGCCAGTAGTAACGGTCTGGGAGCCGGTGGCGAAAAACTGTTTTTT. This encodes CASSNGLGAGGEKLFF.

This clone turned up a few times. The V call is TRBV19, the J call TRBJ1-5; possibly TRBD1 for D (5 bases). The CDR3 covers 14 residues. Per the germline V gene, CDR1 is LNHDA and CDR2 is SQIVND (reference sequence). V lost 1 base and J lost 6, with 10 bases in between. CDR3 protein: CASSIGGDFQPQHF. The CDR3 nucleotides read TGTGCCAGTAGTATAGGGGGGGATTTTCAGCCCCAGCATTTT.